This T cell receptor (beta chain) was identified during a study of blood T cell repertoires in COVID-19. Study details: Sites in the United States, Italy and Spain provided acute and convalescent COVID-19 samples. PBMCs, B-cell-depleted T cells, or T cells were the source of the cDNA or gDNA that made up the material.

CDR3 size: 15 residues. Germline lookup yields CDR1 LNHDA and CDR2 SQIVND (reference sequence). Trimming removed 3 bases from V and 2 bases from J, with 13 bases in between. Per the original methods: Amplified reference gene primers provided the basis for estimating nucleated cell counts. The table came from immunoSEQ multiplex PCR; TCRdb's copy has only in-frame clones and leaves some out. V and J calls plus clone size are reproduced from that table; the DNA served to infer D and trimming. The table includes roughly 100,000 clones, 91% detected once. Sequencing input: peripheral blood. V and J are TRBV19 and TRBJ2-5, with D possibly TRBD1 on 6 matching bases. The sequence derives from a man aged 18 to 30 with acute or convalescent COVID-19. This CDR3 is CASSIPGHVQETQYF. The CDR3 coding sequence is TGTGCCAGTAGTATTCCGGGACACGTACAAGAGACCCAGTACTTC.